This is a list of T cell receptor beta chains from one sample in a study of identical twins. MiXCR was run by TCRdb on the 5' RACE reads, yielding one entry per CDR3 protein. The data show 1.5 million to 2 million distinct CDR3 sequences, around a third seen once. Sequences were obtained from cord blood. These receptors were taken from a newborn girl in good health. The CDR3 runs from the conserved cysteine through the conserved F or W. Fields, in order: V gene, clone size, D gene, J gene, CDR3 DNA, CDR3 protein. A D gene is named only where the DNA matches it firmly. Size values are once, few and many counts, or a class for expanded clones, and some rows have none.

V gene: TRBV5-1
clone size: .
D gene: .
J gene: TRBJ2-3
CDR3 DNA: TGCGCCAGCATCCCGTTCCCAGGGGGCACAGATACGCAGTATTTT
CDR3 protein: CASIPFPGGTDTQYF

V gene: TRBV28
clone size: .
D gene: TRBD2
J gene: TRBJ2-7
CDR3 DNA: TGTGCCAGCAGCATGAACGGGAGGCGGTTCTACTACGAGCAGTACTTC
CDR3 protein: CASSMNGRRFYYEQYF

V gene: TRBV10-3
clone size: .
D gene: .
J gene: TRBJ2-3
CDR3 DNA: TGTGCCATCAGTGAATTCCGTGGGGGACCGGACCTAGATGCGCAGTATTTT
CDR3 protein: CAISEFRGGPDLDAQYF

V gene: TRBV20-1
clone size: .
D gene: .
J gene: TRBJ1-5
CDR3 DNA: TGCAGTGCTAGGGCCTCAGGGTCTGGGCGCAATCAGCCCCAGCATTTT
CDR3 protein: CSARASGSGRNQPQHF

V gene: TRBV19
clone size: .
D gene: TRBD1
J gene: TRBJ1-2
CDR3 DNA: TGTGCCAGTAGATCGGGACAGGGAGACTATGGCTACACCTTC
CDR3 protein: CASRSGQGDYGYTF

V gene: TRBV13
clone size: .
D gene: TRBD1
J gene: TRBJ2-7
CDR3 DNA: TGTGCCAGCAGCTCCCGACAGGGAGTAGCCTACGAGCAGTACTTC
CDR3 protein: CASSSRQGVAYEQYF

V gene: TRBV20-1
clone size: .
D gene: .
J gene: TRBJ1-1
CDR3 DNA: TGCAGTGCGCTACAGTCTCAGAACACTGAAGCTTTCTTT
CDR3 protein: CSALQSQNTEAFF

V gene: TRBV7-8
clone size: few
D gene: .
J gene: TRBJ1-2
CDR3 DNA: TGTGCCAGCAGCTTAGGTTCGGTAGGGACCTACTATGGCTACACCTTC
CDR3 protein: CASSLGSVGTYYGYTF

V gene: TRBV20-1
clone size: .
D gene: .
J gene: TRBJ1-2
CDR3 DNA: TGCAGTGCTAGCAGGGAAGACTATGGCTACACCTTC
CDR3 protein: CSASREDYGYTF

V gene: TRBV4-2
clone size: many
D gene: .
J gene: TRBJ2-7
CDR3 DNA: TGTGCCAGCAGCCAAGTCGGATTGGCCACCCAGTACTTC
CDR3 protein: CASSQVGLATQYF

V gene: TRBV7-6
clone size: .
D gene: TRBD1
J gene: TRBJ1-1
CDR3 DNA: TGTGCCAGCAGCTTAGGAGGGGGCATGAACACTGAAGCTTCCTTT
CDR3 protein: CASSLGGGMNTEASF

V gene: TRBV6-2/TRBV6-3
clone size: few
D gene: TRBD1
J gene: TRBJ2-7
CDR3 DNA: TGTGCCAGCAGTTACCTTTGGACAGGGAGCTACGAGCAGTACTTC
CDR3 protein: CASSYLWTGSYEQYF

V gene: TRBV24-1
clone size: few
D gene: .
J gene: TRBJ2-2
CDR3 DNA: TGTGCCACCAGTGACAACCGCCCTTTTCACACCGGGGAGCTGTTTTTT
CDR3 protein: CATSDNRPFHTGELFF

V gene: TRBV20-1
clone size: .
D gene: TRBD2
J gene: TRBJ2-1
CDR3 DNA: TGCAGTGCTGGGGCTAGCGGGGGGGCCGCGAAGTCCTACAATGAGCAGTTCTTC
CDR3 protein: CSAGASGGAAKSYNEQFF

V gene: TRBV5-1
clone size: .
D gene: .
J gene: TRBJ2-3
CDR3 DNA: TGCGCCAGCAGCTTGCTCAGTCGCACAGATACGCAGTATTTT
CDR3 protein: CASSLLSRTDTQYF

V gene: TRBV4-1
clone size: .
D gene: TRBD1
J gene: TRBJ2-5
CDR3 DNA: TGCGCCAGCAGCCAAGTATGGGGGACAGGCGTCAACTACGAGCAGTACTTT
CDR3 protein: CASSQVWGTGVNYEQYF

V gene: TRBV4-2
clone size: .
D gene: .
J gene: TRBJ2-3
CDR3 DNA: TGTGCCCGCAGCCAAGTCGACAGGTATAGCACAGATACGCAGTATTTT
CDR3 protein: CARSQVDRYSTDTQYF

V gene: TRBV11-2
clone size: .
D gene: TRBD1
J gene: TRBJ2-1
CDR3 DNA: TGTGCCAGCAGCTTAGGGCCGACAGGGAATGAGCAGTTCTTC
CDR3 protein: CASSLGPTGNEQFF

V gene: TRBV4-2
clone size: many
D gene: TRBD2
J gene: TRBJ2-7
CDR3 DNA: TGTGCCAGCAGCCAAGCACTAGCGGGCTCCTACGAGCAGTACTTC
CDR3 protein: CASSQALAGSYEQYF

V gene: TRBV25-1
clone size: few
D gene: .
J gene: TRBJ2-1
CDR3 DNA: TGTGCCAGCTGGGGCCCCTTAGGGAATGAGCAGTTCTTC
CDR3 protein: CASWGPLGNEQFF